Reported below is one TCR beta chain. This sample stems from a study of blood T cell repertoires in COVID-19. The overall study: Sample material is recorded as cDNA or gDNA derived from T cells, B-cell-depleted T cells, or PBMCs.

Germline values: CDR1 SSHAT, CDR2 FNYEAQ (reference sequence). The CDR3 has 15 residues. With 5 bases removed from V and 2 bases from J, the gap between germline ends came to 14 bases. In the study's own analysis: It was from reference gene primer amplification that nucleated cell counts were estimated. The table came from immunoSEQ multiplex PCR; TCRdb's copy has only in-frame clones and leaves some out. D and trimming come from the DNA, and the V and J calls and clone size come from that table. Among roughly 400,000 clones listed, 88% were seen once. Sequenced: PBMCs or T cells enriched from blood (not recorded which). The chain combines TRBV7-7 with TRBJ2-3; TRBD1 is a possible D gene (7 bases). The source is a woman in her forties with acute COVID-19. The CDR3 nucleotides are TGTGCCAGCAGCCCGGCCAGGGGGGCCACAGATACGCAGTATTTT. Translating it yields CASSPARGATDTQYF.